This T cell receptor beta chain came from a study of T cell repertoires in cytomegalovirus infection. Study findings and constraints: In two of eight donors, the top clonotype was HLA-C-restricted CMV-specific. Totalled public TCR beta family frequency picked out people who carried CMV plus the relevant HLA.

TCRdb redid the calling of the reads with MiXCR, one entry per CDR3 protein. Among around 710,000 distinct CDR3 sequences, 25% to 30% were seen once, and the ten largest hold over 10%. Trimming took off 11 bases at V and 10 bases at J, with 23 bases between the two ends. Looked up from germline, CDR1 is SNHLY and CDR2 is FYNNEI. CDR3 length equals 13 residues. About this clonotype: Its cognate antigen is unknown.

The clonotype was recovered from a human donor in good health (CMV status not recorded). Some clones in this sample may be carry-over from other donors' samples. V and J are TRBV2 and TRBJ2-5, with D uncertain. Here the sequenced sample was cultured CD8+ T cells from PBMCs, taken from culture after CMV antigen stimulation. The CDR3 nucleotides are TGTGCCGGATTGAGCGAGCCCCCAAGGGACCAGTACTTC. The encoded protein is CAGLSEPPRDQYF.